These 32 T cell receptor beta chains were sequenced from one sample in a study of blood T cell repertoires in COVID-19. Sequencing used immunoSEQ multiplex PCR; TCRdb keeps in-frame clones, though not all of them. The sample has approximately 300,000 clones, more than 75% seen once; the top ten hold more than 9%. The sequenced sample consisted of PBMCs or T cells enriched from blood (not recorded which). All receptors come from a woman aged 18-35 years who had recovered from COVID-19.

V and J are TRBV7-9 and TRBJ2-3; 9 nucleotides line up with TRBD1. V lost 6 bases to trimming and J lost 4 bases; unmatched junction nucleotides: 8. The CDR3 length is 15 residues. Germline CDR1 and CDR2: SEHNR and FQNEAQ (reference sequence). The CDR3 bases are TGTGCCAGCAGATCGGGACAGGGTACGTCAGATACGCAGTATTTT. As protein: CASRSGQGTSDTQYF.

This clone came up many times. The genes are TRBV25-1 and TRBJ2-7; D might be TRBD1 (5 bases). The V gene's germline CDR1 is MGHDK and CDR2 SYGVNS. CDR3 length equals 12 residues. V was trimmed by 6 bases and J by 5 bases, leaving 11 bases between them. The CDR3 sequence: CASRRGHNEQYF. As DNA, the CDR3 is TGTGCCAGCAGACGAGGACACAACGAGCAGTACTTC.

This clone was counted a single time. This rearrangement joins TRBV24-1 to TRBJ2-1; maybe TRBD2 (5 bases). The V and J ends lost 4 bases and 14 bases respectively, with 17 bases between them. Germline values: CDR1 KGHDR, CDR2 SFDVKD. The CDR3 has 13 residues. CDR3 nucleotide sequence: TGTGCCACCAGTGACCCTCGCGGGTTTGAAGAGTTCTTC. Its translation: CATSDPRGFEEFF.

The chain is built from TRBV18 and TRBJ2-5; 10 positions agree with TRBD2. CDR1 and CDR2 (germline): KGHSH, LQKENI. J gave up 1 base and V 4 bases, and 6 bases lay outside the gene matches. The CDR3 extends over 16 amino acids. As DNA, the CDR3 is TGTGCCAGCTCACGAACCGCTAGCGGGGGCCAAGAGACCCAGTACTTC. This gives the protein CASSRTASGGQETQYF.

The chain employs TRBV7-3 and TRBJ2-3, with D uncertain. Trimming cost V 5 bases and J 2 bases, with 8 bases left between them. The CDR3 runs to 13 residues. In germline, CDR1 is SGHTA, CDR2 FQGTGA. This chain's CDR3 is CASSAQHTDTQYF. As DNA, the CDR3 is TGTGCCAGCAGCGCCCAACACACAGATACGCAGTATTTT.

V gene TRBV7-8 combines with J gene TRBJ2-1; D not certain. CDR1 and CDR2 from the germline V gene are SGHVS and FQNEAQ. This CDR3 comprises 18 residues. V shed 1 base and J shed 0 bases, with 16 bases lying between them. The CDR3 DNA reads as TGTGCCAGCAGCTTAGGCCAGGTTCATCTAAGCTCCTACAATGAGCAGTTCTTC. This encodes CASSLGQVHLSSYNEQFF.

J is TRBJ2-1 and V is TRBV11-2; TRBD1 matches 7 bases. The J segment lost 4 bases and the V segment lost 1 base, leaving 4 bases of the junction unmatched. The CDR3 spans 15 residues. Germline V CDR1 and CDR2: SGHAT, FQNNGV. The CDR3 nucleotides are TGTGCCAGCAGCTTAGCAAGGACAGGTTACAATGAGCAGTTCTTC. As protein: CASSLARTGYNEQFF.

The chain is built from TRBV11-2 and TRBJ1-2, with 8 bases matching TRBD1. The CDR3 is 13 residues long. Germline V CDR1 and CDR2: SGHAT, FQNNGV. Losses at the gene ends were 1 base for V and 8 bases for J; bases not matched to a gene: 3. Written as DNA, the CDR3 is TGTGCCAGCAGCTTAGGGACAGGGACGGGCTACACCTTC. It yields the protein CASSLGTGTGYTF.

This chain connects TRBV28 to TRBJ1-1; D unresolved. The CDR3 runs 14 residues. The germline CDR1 and CDR2 sequences are MDHEN and SYDVKM. V was trimmed by 3 bases and J by 3 bases, leaving 11 bases between them. CDR3 loop: CASSLGGLDTEAFF. Here the CDR3 DNA reads TGTGCCAGCAGTTTGGGAGGGCTGGACACTGAAGCTTTCTTT.

This chain connects TRBV10-3 to TRBJ2-7, with TRBD1 matching 10 bases. The CDR3 has 14 residues. Trimming cost V 1 base and J 4 bases; bases outside gene matches: 1. CDR1 and CDR2 (germline): ENHRY, SYGVKD. For the CDR3, the DNA is TGTGCCATCAGTGAGTGGGACAGGGGTTACGAGCAGTACTTC. Its protein product is CAISEWDRGYEQYF.

The rearrangement links TRBV10-3 to TRBJ1-1, with D possibly TRBD1 on 5 matching bases. Trimming removed 8 bases from V and 6 bases from J, with 22 bases in between. Germline V CDR1 and CDR2: ENHRY, SYGVKD. This CDR3 spans 15 amino acids. The CDR3 DNA is TGTGCCATCGCGGGGGGAGGTTGGGCTGACTCTGAAGCTTTCTTT. It translates to CAIAGGGWADSEAFF.

In the case of this clone: Other nucleotide sequences in the sample specify the same CDR3. The chain joins TRBV20-1 to TRBJ2-5, with no clear D. This CDR3 is 11 amino acids long. Trimming took off 2 bases at V and 4 bases at J, with 5 bases between the two ends. CDR1 is DFQATT, CDR2 SNEGSKA, per germline (reference sequence). The CDR3 DNA reads as TGCAGTGCTAGATCTTTAGAGACCCAGTACTTC. It yields the protein CSARSLETQYF.

Many counts were recorded for this clone. This rearrangement joins TRBV15 to TRBJ2-1; 10 bases are a match to TRBD2. The germline gives CDR1 LNHNV, CDR2 YYDKDF (reference sequence). The CDR3 extends over 17 amino acids. The V and J ends lost 0 bases and 9 bases, in that order; junction bases with no gene match: 11. The chain's CDR3 is CATSRDLSSGSRSEQFF. CDR3 DNA: TGTGCCACCAGCAGAGATCTTTCTAGCGGGAGTAGGAGTGAGCAGTTCTTC.

This clone was seen repeatedly, ten times or more. The chain couples TRBV6-1 to TRBJ2-1, with D possibly TRBD1 on 6 matching bases. Germline-derived CDR1 and CDR2 are MNHNS and SASEGT. The length of the CDR3 is 17 residues. V was trimmed by 3 bases and J by 8 bases, leaving 23 bases between them. CDR3 amino acids: CASSDVSTGYSPDEQFF. In DNA form, the CDR3 reads TGTGCCAGCAGTGATGTCTCGACAGGTTATTCCCCTGATGAGCAGTTCTTC.

CDR3 in DNA: TGTGCCAGTAGTGCCAGGGACACCCTGATTCCTAACTATGGCTACACCTTC. It specifies CASSARDTLIPNYGYTF. This chain joins TRBV19 and TRBJ1-2, with a weak D call TRBD1 (6 bases). Trimming removed 5 bases from V and 0 bases from J, with 19 bases in between. CDR1 is LNHDA, CDR2 SQIVND, per germline (reference sequence). The CDR3 covers 17 residues.

This chain connects TRBV2 to TRBJ2-3; D uncertain. V lost 1 base and J 0 bases, leaving 5 bases between the germline ends. CDR3 length: 14 amino acids. Germline loops: CDR1 SNHLY, CDR2 FYNNEI. The CDR3, as DNA: TGTGCCAGCAGTGAAGATTCTAGCACAGATACGCAGTATTTT. Encoded protein: CASSEDSSTDTQYF.

The rearrangement uses TRBV6-4 and TRBJ2-7; the D gene is possibly TRBD1 (6 bases). From germline, CDR1 is MRHNA and CDR2 SNTAGT. CDR3 length equals 13 residues. The V and J ends lost 6 bases and 5 bases respectively, with 14 bases between them. CDR3 region: CASSVEQGNEQYF. The DNA of the CDR3 is TGTGCCAGCAGCGTCGAACAGGGAAACGAGCAGTACTTC.

J is TRBJ2-1 and V is TRBV19; 8 nucleotides align to TRBD2. Losses at the gene ends were 6 bases for V and 1 base for J; bases not matched to a gene: 8. The CDR3 runs to 16 residues. CDR1 LNHDA and CDR2 SQIVND come from the germline V gene (reference sequence). CDR3 bases: TGTGCCAGTAGAACTAGCGGCGACCTTTCCTACAATGAGCAGTTCTTC. It specifies CASRTSGDLSYNEQFF. The entire variable domain, with the rest obtained from reference TRBV19 and TRBJ2-1, is as follows: DGGITQSPKYLFRKEGQNVTLSCEQNLNHDAMYWYRQDPGQGLRLIYYSQIVNDFQKGDIAEGYSVSREKKESFPLTVTSAQKNPTAFYLCASRTSGDLSYNEQFFGPGTRLTVL.

This chain links TRBV5-5 with TRBJ2-7, with 7 nucleotides matching TRBD1. This CDR3 has 20 residues. Per germline, CDR1 SGHKS and CDR2 YYEKEE (reference sequence). V lost 0 bases, J lost 0 bases, and 18 bases stayed unmatched. CDR3 amino acids: CASSLGLKGQSLSSSYEQYF. CDR3 coding DNA: TGTGCCAGCAGCTTGGGGTTGAAGGGACAGAGCCTTTCCTCCTCCTACGAGCAGTACTTC.

The V call is TRBV27, the J call TRBJ2-2, with TRBD1 identical over 7 bases. J lost 4 bases, V lost 8 bases, and 7 bases had no gene match. The CDR3 length is 14 residues. Germline CDR1 MNHEY, CDR2 SMNVEV (reference sequence). The CDR3 DNA reads TGTGCCAGCCGACAGGGTTTGGGCACCGGGGAGCTGTTTTTT. Encoded protein: CASRQGLGTGELFF.

The chain uses TRBV15 and TRBJ1-1; D is uncertain. Trimming took 0 bases from V and 7 from J, leaving 15 bases between them. This CDR3 is built from 15 residues. Germline CDR1 is LNHNV and CDR2 is YYDKDF (reference sequence). The CDR3 nucleotides read TGTGCCACCAGCAGAGACCTCCAGAGGAGGGTTGAAGCTTTCTTT. This gives the protein CATSRDLQRRVEAFF.

In its sample, this clone was seen once. The chain has TRBV4-1 and TRBJ1-1, with TRBD1 as a possible D gene (5 bases). Trimming took 0 bases from V and 0 from J, leaving 20 bases between them. The CDR3 extends over 19 amino acids. The germline gives CDR1 MGHRA, CDR2 YSYEKL. CDR3 in amino acids: CASSQDGGAPYGVNTEAFF. The CDR3 DNA is TGCGCCAGCAGCCAAGACGGAGGGGCCCCCTATGGGGTGAACACTGAAGCTTTCTTT.

This chain uses TRBV5-4 with TRBJ2-3; TRBD2 might be the D (7 bases). The CDR3 runs 14 residues. The germline V gene has CDR1 SGHNT and CDR2 YYREEE (reference sequence). V gave up 7 bases and J gave up 3 bases, with 15 bases separating them. For the CDR3, the DNA is TGTGCCAGCGCTGAAGGGGGGGGAACAGATACGCAGTATTTT. Amino acid sequence: CASAEGGGTDTQYF.

This chain links TRBV19 with TRBJ2-6; 12 positions match TRBD1. CDR1 and CDR2 from the germline V gene are LNHDA and SQIVND (reference sequence). The CDR3 sequence is 18 residues long. Trimming at V came to 3 bases and at J to 1 base, leaving 4 bases not matched to a gene. The CDR3 sequence: CASSIRDRGPSGANVLTF. CDR3 in DNA: TGTGCCAGTAGTATTCGGGACAGGGGGCCGTCTGGGGCCAACGTCCTGACTTTC.

The chain combines TRBV19 with TRBJ1-1, with D perhaps matching TRBD1 (5 bases). In germline, CDR1 is LNHDA, CDR2 SQIVND (reference sequence). CDR3 length: 14 amino acids. Trimming shortened V by 7 bases and J by 0 bases, and 12 bases separated the two germline ends. CDR3 DNA sequence: TGTGCCAGTATGCACAGGTTACTGAACACTGAAGCTTTCTTT. Protein sequence: CASMHRLLNTEAFF.

This chain links TRBV6-6 with TRBJ1-2; perhaps TRBD1 as D (6 bases). Germline V gene data show CDR1 as MNHNY and CDR2 as SVGAGI (reference sequence). The CDR3 is 16 residues long. The V gene lost 2 bases and the J gene lost 2 bases, with 15 bases spanning the gap. The CDR3 DNA sequence: TGTGCCAGCAGTTACGCTTACGACAGGTCAAACTATGGCTACACCTTC. Its translation: CASSYAYDRSNYGYTF.

The rearrangement links TRBV30 to TRBJ1-2; D might be TRBD1 (5 bases). Germline assignment: CDR1 GTSNPN and CDR2 SVGIG (reference sequence). CDR3 size: 14 residues. With 0 bases removed from V and 0 bases from J, the gap between germline ends came to 8 bases. In DNA form, the CDR3 reads TGTGCCTGGAGTGTTTTAGGGGCTAACTATGGCTACACCTTC. Translation gives CAWSVLGANYGYTF.

This chain links TRBV13 with TRBJ2-1; 8 bases agree with TRBD2. Germline CDR1 is PRHDT and CDR2 is FYEKMQ (reference sequence). J gave up 5 bases and V 4 bases, and 4 bases lay outside the gene matches. The CDR3 consists of 14 residues. CDR3 protein: CASSSRGANNEQFF. The CDR3 DNA follows: TGTGCCAGCAGCTCGCGGGGGGCTAACAATGAGCAGTTCTTC.

The rearrangement joins TRBV3-1 (or the pseudogene TRBV3-2) to TRBJ2-7; perhaps TRBD2 as D (8 bases). The CDR3 is 16 residues long. Germline CDR1 and CDR2: LGHDT and YNNKEL (reference sequence). Trimming shortened V by 4 bases and J by 3 bases, and 19 bases separated the two germline ends. The CDR3 here is CASSLNGRGHFYEQYF. The DNA of the CDR3 is TGTGCCAGCAGCCTAAACGGGAGGGGGCATTTCTACGAGCAGTACTTC.

V is TRBV25-1 and J is TRBJ1-1; D is perhaps TRBD1 (5 bases). This CDR3 is 13 amino acids long. V was trimmed by 0 bases and J by 6 bases, leaving 8 bases between them. The germline gives CDR1 MGHDK, CDR2 SYGVNS. The CDR3 DNA is TGTGCCAGCAGTGAATACGACAGAGCTGAAGCTTTCTTT. Protein sequence: CASSEYDRAEAFF.

The CDR3 coding sequence is TGTGCCAGCTCCGGGGGGAATGAAAAACTGTTTTTT. Its protein is CASSGGNEKLFF. V usage is TRBV7-9 and J usage is TRBJ1-4; a weak D match, TRBD1 (5 bases). The CDR3 loop spans 12 amino acids. Germline assignment: CDR1 SEHNR and CDR2 FQNEAQ (reference sequence). Trimming pared 8 bases from V and 5 bases from J, leaving 9 bases between.

The rearrangement joins TRBV4-1 to TRBJ1-3, with TRBD1 matching 9 bases. The V gene end was trimmed by 2 bases and the J gene end by 4 bases; junction bases not matched to a gene: 3. CDR3 length: 15 amino acids. Per germline, CDR1 MGHRA and CDR2 YSYEKL. DNA for the CDR3: TGCGCCAGCAGCCAAACCGGGACAGGGGGAAACACCATATATTTT. Translating gives CASSQTGTGGNTIYF.